Presented here are 28 T cell receptor beta chains from one specimen sequenced in a study of long-term antiretroviral therapy in people with HIV. The libraries were made with immunoSEQ v3.0 at survey level. TCRdb's table, derived via immunoSEQ multiplex PCR, lists solely in-frame clones and lacks some. This table holds roughly 45,000 clones, roughly four fifths found once. The sample consisted of unsorted PBMCs, taken 0.8 years after starting antiretroviral therapy. The source is a woman aged 18-30 years with HIV.

The CDR3 DNA is TGTGCCAGCAGCTTAAGTGTCGGACAGGGGGGCAATGAGCAGTTCTTC. It is translated as CASSLSVGQGGNEQFF. The chain has TRBV11-1 and TRBJ2-1, with 10 positions matching TRBD1. V lost 2 bases, J lost 6 bases, and 7 bases stayed unmatched. The CDR3 extends over 16 amino acids. The V gene's germline CDR1 is SGHAT and CDR2 FQDESV (reference sequence).

V gene TRBV11-3 combines with J gene TRBJ2-3; 10 positions match TRBD2. V was clipped by 4 bases and J by 2 bases; unmatched bases: 12. The CDR3 loop spans 18 amino acids. Germline V gene data show CDR1 as SGHNT and CDR2 as YENEEA. CDR3 protein: CASSSYFAGTSATDTQYF. CDR3 nucleotide sequence: TGTGCCAGCAGCTCTTATTTTGCCGGGACTAGCGCCACAGATACGCAGTATTTT. Drawing the rest from reference TRBV11-3 and TRBJ2-3, the complete variable domain is EAGVVQSPRYKIIEKKQPVAFWCNPISGHNTLYWYLQNLGQGPELLIRYENEEAVDDSQLPKDRFSAERLKGVDSTLKIQPAELGDSAVYLCASSSYFAGTSATDTQYFGPGTRLTVL.

The chain is built from TRBV4-3 and TRBJ2-5; 8 nucleotides line up with TRBD2. The CDR3 contains 17 residues. CDR1 and CDR2 (germline): LGHNA, YSLEER. V was pared by 1 base and J by 1 base, with 8 bases of the junction left unmatched. The CDR3 DNA follows: TGCGCCAGCAGCCAAGTTTCTACGGGAGGGGGCCAAGAGACCCAGTACTTC. It encodes CASSQVSTGGGQETQYF.

The rearrangement links TRBV6-5 to TRBJ2-4; TRBD2 is a possible D gene (6 bases). Trimming pared 8 bases from V and 5 bases from J, leaving 10 bases between. CDR1 is MNHEY and CDR2 is SVGAGI in the germline V gene. The CDR3 is made up of 12 amino acids. CDR3 in amino acids: CASGLAQNIQYF. In nucleotides, the CDR3 is TGTGCCAGCGGGCTAGCGCAAAACATTCAGTACTTC.

CDR3 sequence: CASSHVLGTENIQYF. CDR3 DNA sequence: TGTGCCAGCAGCCATGTCCTGGGGACGGAAAACATTCAGTACTTC. The rearrangement links TRBV7-8 to TRBJ2-4; D may correspond to TRBD1 or TRBD2 (5 bases each). Germline lookup yields CDR1 SGHVS and CDR2 FQNEAQ. The CDR3 is made up of 15 amino acids. With 5 bases removed from V and 5 bases from J, the gap between germline ends came to 16 bases.

The chain recombines TRBV27 with TRBJ2-4; weak D call: TRBD1 (6 bases). Germline V gene data show CDR1 as MNHEY and CDR2 as SMNVEV (reference sequence). CDR3 size: 14 residues. Trimming stripped 5 bases from V and 8 bases from J, with 16 bases between. The CDR3, as DNA: TGTGCCAGCAGTCCAATACAGGGTTTCGACATTCAGTACTTC. Translated: CASSPIQGFDIQYF.

The CDR3 loop reads CSVEDGLIRTGKTNEQFF. For the CDR3, the DNA is TGCAGCGTTGAAGATGGGTTGATTAGGACAGGGAAGACCAATGAGCAGTTCTTC. The rearrangement joins TRBV29-1 to TRBJ2-1; TRBD1 matches 8 bases. CDR3 length: 18 residues. Germline CDR1 and CDR2: SQVTM and ANQGSEA. The junction had 16 bases not matched to a gene; V was cut back by 0 bases and J by 6 bases.

This clone has more than one count but fewer than ten. The chain carries TRBV6-5 and TRBJ2-7; 8 nucleotides agree with TRBD1. This CDR3 contains 15 residues. Unmatched junction bases numbered 12, after V lost 5 bases and J lost 6 bases. Germline V gene data show CDR1 as MNHEY and CDR2 as SVGAGI. CDR3 nucleotide sequence: TGTGCCAGCAGTACCTTGGGACAGGTCCGACGCGAGCAGTACTTC. Its protein product is CASSTLGQVRREQYF.

The chain carries TRBV9 and TRBJ2-3; D is uncertain. Trimming took off 0 bases at V and 2 bases at J, with 4 bases between the two ends. The germline CDR1 and CDR2 sequences are SGDLS and YYNGEE. This CDR3 has 13 residues. The CDR3 spells CASSVENTDTQYF. The CDR3 bases are TGTGCCAGCAGCGTAGAAAACACAGATACGCAGTATTTT.

This sequence joins TRBV10-3 and TRBJ2-3; no reliable D call. V shed 1 base and J shed 4 bases, with 3 bases lying between them. The CDR3 covers 12 residues. CDR1 ENHRY and CDR2 SYGVKD come from the germline V gene. The CDR3 spells CAISEFSDTQYF. DNA of the CDR3: TGTGCCATCAGTGAGTTTTCAGATACGCAGTATTTT.

This clone was observed a few times. CDR3 DNA: TGTGCCAGCAGCCAAACAGGGGACAGGGTCCCCTACGAGCAGTACTTC. Translated, it gives CASSQTGDRVPYEQYF. This sequence joins TRBV4-2 and TRBJ2-7; TRBD1 matches at 9 bases. V shed 2 bases, J shed 2 bases, and the junction held 7 bases outside the gene matches. CDR3 length: 16 residues. Germline lookup yields CDR1 LGHNA and CDR2 YNFKEQ.

The V call is TRBV28, the J call TRBJ2-2; a weak D match, TRBD2 (5 bases). CDR1 and CDR2 from the germline V gene are MDHEN and SYDVKM. Trimming pared 2 bases from V and 2 bases from J, leaving 18 bases between. The CDR3 is 18 residues long. The CDR3 is CASSLLPLSGLNTGELFF. The CDR3 bases are TGTGCCAGCAGTTTACTCCCCCTAAGCGGTTTAAACACCGGGGAGCTGTTTTTT.

The V gene is TRBV28, the J gene TRBJ1-2, with D possibly TRBD1 on 5 matching bases. Deletions cut 5 bases from V and 4 bases from J, with 14 bases between. Germline V gene lookup returns CDR1 MDHEN and CDR2 SYDVKM. This CDR3 contains 14 residues. The CDR3 sequence is CASSPSGVGYGYTF. The CDR3 nucleotides are TGTGCCAGCAGTCCCTCGGGGGTCGGCTATGGCTACACCTTC.

The chain joins TRBV28 to TRBJ2-3; 7 bases line up with TRBD2. This CDR3 spans 19 amino acids. Germline V gene sequence: CDR1 MDHEN, CDR2 SYDVKM. V trimming: 6 bases; J trimming: 0 bases; junction bases outside the gene matches: 18. CDR3 protein: CASSTRTGGARTSTDTQYF. The CDR3 DNA reads TGTGCCAGCAGCACCCGGACGGGGGGAGCACGGACTAGCACAGATACGCAGTATTTT. The variable domain in full, completed from reference TRBV28 and TRBJ2-3, reads DVKVTQSSRYLVKRTGEKVFLECVQDMDHENMFWYRQDPGLGLRLIYFSYDVKMKEKGDIPEGYSVSREKKERFSLILESASTNQTSMYLCASSTRTGGARTSTDTQYFGPGTRLTVL.

This chain joins TRBV5-1 and TRBJ2-2, with D tentatively TRBD1 (6 bases). CDR3 length: 16 amino acids. The germline V gene has CDR1 SGHRS and CDR2 YFSETQ. V lost 4 bases to trimming and J lost 6 bases, with 19 bases between them. This chain's CDR3 is CASSITGSTTPGELFF. In DNA, the CDR3 is TGCGCCAGCAGCATTACAGGGTCGACTACCCCCGGGGAGCTGTTTTTT.

The rearrangement links TRBV19 to TRBJ2-7; D remains ambiguous. CDR3 length: 10 residues. Trimming pared 6 bases from V and 6 bases from J, leaving 6 bases between. Germline assignment: CDR1 LNHDA and CDR2 SQIVND (reference sequence). The CDR3 spells CASRGTEQYF. The DNA of the CDR3 is TGTGCCAGTAGGGGAACCGAGCAGTACTTC.

This chain uses TRBV7-8 with TRBJ2-2; 8 bases map to TRBD2. This CDR3 region has 17 residues. Trimming at V came to 5 bases and at J to 4 bases, leaving 12 bases not matched to a gene. Germline CDR1 SGHVS, CDR2 FQNEAQ. This CDR3 is CASSPPGGEKRTGELFF. The CDR3 nucleotides read TGTGCCAGCAGCCCACCGGGGGGGGAGAAGCGCACCGGGGAGCTGTTTTTT.

The chain combines TRBV28 with TRBJ2-7; D is possibly TRBD2 (6 bases). Between the trimmed V and J ends, which lost 6 bases and 6 bases, there was a span of 18 bases. Germline CDR1 is MDHEN and CDR2 is SYDVKM. This CDR3 contains 14 residues. The CDR3 DNA sequence: TGTGCCAGCAGGGGATCTACGGGAGATGCCGAGCAGTACTTC. Amino acids: CASRGSTGDAEQYF.

This chain links TRBV25-1 with TRBJ1-4, with a possible D match to TRBD1 (6 bases). The germline V gene encodes CDR1 MGHDK and CDR2 SYGVNS. The V and J ends lost 5 bases and 4 bases respectively, with 11 bases between them. This CDR3 is built from 14 residues. The CDR3 sequence: CASSPPGVNEKLFF. The CDR3 DNA follows: TGTGCCAGCAGTCCCCCAGGGGTTAATGAAAAACTGTTTTTT.

This chain joins TRBV6-6 and TRBJ2-1, with TRBD1 matching 11 bases. The CDR3 runs 14 residues. The V gene's germline CDR1 is MNHNY and CDR2 SVGAGI (reference sequence). V dropped 6 bases and J dropped 4; count of bases not matched to a gene: 2. CDR3 protein: CASSRDRGYNEQFF. The CDR3 coding sequence is TGTGCCAGCAGCCGGGACAGGGGGTACAATGAGCAGTTCTTC.

This sequence joins TRBV18 and TRBJ2-1, with 9 positions matching TRBD1. CDR1 is KGHSH and CDR2 is LQKENI in the germline V gene. The CDR3 runs 15 residues. With V trimmed by 2 bases and J by 5 bases, 4 bases remained unmatched. The CDR3 sequence is CASSPNRGLDNEQFF. The CDR3, as DNA: TGTGCCAGCTCACCAAACAGGGGGCTCGACAATGAGCAGTTCTTC.

The chain employs TRBV7-2 and TRBJ1-4, with TRBD1 identical over 8 bases. The CDR3 is made up of 14 amino acids. Germline V gives CDR1 SGHTA, CDR2 FQGNSA. Germline trimming cut 4 bases from V and 8 bases from J; bases unmatched to any gene: 6. CDR3 in amino acids: CASSSDRASEKLFF. CDR3 in DNA: TGTGCCAGCAGCTCGGACAGGGCTTCCGAAAAACTGTTTTTT. Full variable domain (outside the CDR3, taken from reference TRBV7-2 and TRBJ1-4): GAGVSQSPSNKVTEKGKDVELRCDPISGHTALYWYRQSLGQGLEFLIYFQGNSAPDKSGLPSDRFSAERTGGSVSTLTIQRTQQEDSAVYLCASSSDRASEKLFFGSGTQLSVL.

This clone was seen once. V gene TRBV11-2 combines with J gene TRBJ2-3, with a possible D match to TRBD2 (5 bases). Between the trimmed V and J ends, which lost 2 bases and 6 bases, there was a span of 15 bases. CDR3 length: 15 amino acids. Germline V lookup: CDR1 SGHAT, CDR2 FQNNGV. The CDR3 reads CASSLSPGFQDTQYF. CDR3 DNA sequence: TGTGCCAGCAGCTTATCCCCGGGGTTTCAGGATACGCAGTATTTT. Supplemented by reference TRBV11-2 and TRBJ2-3, the full variable domain reads EAGVAQSPRYKIIEKRQSVAFWCNPISGHATLYWYQQILGQGPKLLIQFQNNGVVDDSQLPKDRFSAERLKGVDSTLKIQPAKLEDSAVYLCASSLSPGFQDTQYFGPGTRLTVL.

The chain employs TRBV19 and TRBJ1-4; possible D gene TRBD1, 5 bases. This CDR3 comprises 16 residues. Germline V gene sequence: CDR1 LNHDA, CDR2 SQIVND (reference sequence). V was clipped by 5 bases and J by 4 bases, with 17 bases between them. CDR3 sequence reads: CASSSPSTAYNEKLFF. The CDR3 region has the DNA TGTGCCAGTAGTTCGCCTTCGACAGCCTATAATGAAAAACTGTTTTTT.

The chain is built from TRBV28 and TRBJ1-2; no clear D gene. Germline V gives CDR1 MDHEN, CDR2 SYDVKM. V was cut by 3 bases and J by 7 bases, with 18 bases left in between. The CDR3 is 15 residues long. The CDR3 sequence: CASSFLTSREGGYTF. DNA of the CDR3: TGTGCCAGCAGTTTCCTGACTTCTCGAGAGGGTGGCTACACCTTC.

The chain uses TRBV4-1 and TRBJ2-7, with D perhaps matching TRBD2 (6 bases). Trimming took 5 bases from V and 3 from J, leaving 17 bases between them. Germline V CDR1 and CDR2: MGHRA, YSYEKL. The CDR3 length is 15 residues. The CDR3 loop reads CASSWGLLGGYEQYF. As DNA, the CDR3 is TGCGCCAGCAGCTGGGGACTTCTGGGAGGCTACGAGCAGTACTTC.

CDR3 region: CASSQPPTDTQYF. The CDR3 DNA reads TGTGCCAGCAGCCAACCCCCCACAGATACGCAGTATTTT. V and J are TRBV11-2 and TRBJ2-3; D is undetermined. The CDR3 length is 13 residues. V lost 5 bases and J 2 bases, leaving 8 bases between the germline ends. Germline CDR1 is SGHAT and CDR2 is FQNNGV.

The gene calls are TRBV7-2 and TRBJ2-2, with D unclear. V lost 1 base, J lost 5 bases, and 8 bases lay in between. This CDR3 is 14 amino acids long. Germline values: CDR1 SGHTA, CDR2 FQGNSA. CDR3 sequence (DNA): TGTGCCAGCAGCTTAGGGCCGAGAACCGGGGAGCTGTTTTTT. This codes for CASSLGPRTGELFF. The entire variable domain, with the rest obtained from reference TRBV7-2 and TRBJ2-2, is as follows: GAGVSQSPSNKVTEKGKDVELRCDPISGHTALYWYRQSLGQGLEFLIYFQGNSAPDKSGLPSDRFSAERTGGSVSTLTIQRTQQEDSAVYLCASSLGPRTGELFFGEGSRLTVL.